A single TCR beta chain is shown here with its context. These data belong to a study of Ad26.COV2.S vaccination and SARS-CoV-2 variants. Study background: Enrollment placed the donor in the COV1001 Ad26.COV2.S trial arm.

As for treatment: around 19 received Ad26.COV2.S at low or high dose, single or two shots; 5 received placebo; per-sample allocation not given. Day 63 after the first injection of vaccine or placebo was the sampling time. The germline gives CDR1 ENHRY, CDR2 SYGVKD. CDR3 length: 13 residues. V gave up 0 bases and J gave up 4 bases, with 6 bases separating them. Sequenced by immunoSEQ multiplex PCR; TCRdb stores in-frame clones only, minus some. The sample includes some 240,000 clones, approximately 90% seen only once; the top ten take less than 3.5%. This receptor was obtained from a person aged 18-65 years who received the Ad26.COV2.S COVID-19 vaccine or a placebo. The V and J genes are TRBV10-3 and TRBJ2-5; D unresolved. The sample was peripheral blood, taken in a trial of Ad26.COV2.S vaccine versus placebo. The CDR3 protein is CAISESISETQYF. CDR3 nucleotide sequence: TGTGCCATCAGTGAGTCGATTTCAGAGACCCAGTACTTC.